A selection of T cell receptor beta chains follows, all from one sample in a study of CD8+ T cells in alopecia areata. Profiled with immunoSEQ multiplex PCR; TCRdb holds only in-frame clones, not every one. The data hold about 220,000 clones, with about 50% observed a single time. The source material was CD4+ T cells sorted from blood, sampled at week 4, from a patient treated with tofacitinib. The source of these receptors is a human donor with alopecia areata. Both conserved end residues are trimmed from each CDR3. D genes are given only for firm matches.

V gene: TRBV30
D gene: TRBD1
CDR3 protein: AWDRGDNSPLH

V gene: TRBV4-3
D gene: NA
CDR3 protein: ASSQDLGYEQY

V gene: TRBV6-1
D gene: TRBD1
CDR3 protein: ASKRQGVTEAF

V gene: TRBV30
D gene: NA
CDR3 protein: AWSVNQGAEAF

V gene: TRBV4-3
D gene: NA
CDR3 protein: ASSPSPDWGDTQY

V gene: TRBV29-1
D gene: NA
CDR3 protein: SAAASLNTEAF

V gene: TRBV6-5
D gene: NA
CDR3 protein: ASRPGGPGNEQF

V gene: TRBV5-1
D gene: NA
CDR3 protein: ASSQQNMNTEAF

V gene: TRBV9
D gene: NA
CDR3 protein: ASSGVGDSNQPQH

V gene: TRBV11-2
D gene: NA
CDR3 protein: ASSSSATGNQPQH

V gene: TRBV29-1
D gene: NA
CDR3 protein: SVWTGGGYT

V gene: TRBV30
D gene: NA
CDR3 protein: AWSVLVSGANVLT

V gene: TRBV5-1
D gene: TRBD1
CDR3 protein: ASSTILTGNTDTQY

V gene: TRBV30
D gene: NA
CDR3 protein: AWRGTNTGELF

V gene: TRBV7-3
D gene: NA
CDR3 protein: ASSPGHHNQEQY

V gene: TRBV7-9
D gene: NA
CDR3 protein: ASSLVAENTEAF

V gene: TRBV10-2
D gene: TRBD1
CDR3 protein: ASSESGQGFPEQY

V gene: TRBV29-1
D gene: NA
CDR3 protein: SVADSAGNTIY

V gene: TRBV5-1
D gene: NA
CDR3 protein: ASSLVVTGGSPLH

V gene: TRBV5-1
D gene: NA
CDR3 protein: ASSSTGIYGYT

V gene: TRBV7-6
D gene: NA
CDR3 protein: ASSSRGDEQY

V gene: TRBV7-9
D gene: NA
CDR3 protein: ASSPLGNEKLF

V gene: TRBV2
D gene: NA
CDR3 protein: ASSAVRLEAF

V gene: TRBV7-9
D gene: NA
CDR3 protein: ASSGWEAVRTDTQY

V gene: TRBV5-1
D gene: TRBD1
CDR3 protein: ASSFLTGGGQTQY

V gene: TRBV5-1
D gene: TRBD1
CDR3 protein: ASSLGEGATWPQH

V gene: TRBV29-1
D gene: NA
CDR3 protein: SVEGTRSTDTQY

V gene: TRBV6-5
D gene: TRBD1
CDR3 protein: ASRGTGDNSPLH

V gene: TRBV29-1
D gene: NA
CDR3 protein: SVDPYSTDTQY

V gene: TRBV7-2
D gene: NA
CDR3 protein: AGTSLRGWGYGYT

V gene: TRBV29-1
D gene: TRBD1
CDR3 protein: SVEQGLGTEAF

V gene: TRBV6-6
D gene: NA
CDR3 protein: ASSPGRQSPLH

V gene: TRBV4-3
D gene: NA
CDR3 protein: ASSQGEGRVDAGYT

V gene: TRBV30
D gene: NA
CDR3 protein: AWTVASNTEAF

V gene: TRBV9
D gene: NA
CDR3 protein: ASSLPGSYEQY

V gene: TRBV30
D gene: NA
CDR3 protein: AWSTNRKETQY

V gene: TRBV30
D gene: TRBD1
CDR3 protein: AWSGRRDRVTTGELF

V gene: TRBV10-2
D gene: TRBD1
CDR3 protein: ASSESGTGVDSPLH

V gene: TRBV6-6
D gene: NA
CDR3 protein: ATLERTDNTEAF

V gene: TRBV18
D gene: TRBD1
CDR3 protein: ASLGQGPEEAF

V gene: TRBV11-2
D gene: NA
CDR3 protein: ASSFAAAQETQY

V gene: TRBV30
D gene: NA
CDR3 protein: AWRAGVGSEAF

V gene: TRBV5-1
D gene: NA
CDR3 protein: ASSFLPGGGETQY

V gene: TRBV29-1
D gene: TRBD1
CDR3 protein: SAGQANTEAF

V gene: TRBV29-1
D gene: NA
CDR3 protein: SVEGTTEAF

V gene: TRBV10-3
D gene: TRBD1
CDR3 protein: ATNLVGGLGTDTQY

V gene: TRBV27
D gene: NA
CDR3 protein: ASSGGSLHGYT